A selection of T cell receptor beta chains follows, all from one sample in a study of T cell responses to AZD1222 COVID-19 vaccine. Some clones are missing from TCRdb's copy, which holds only in-frame ones; the method was immunoSEQ multiplex PCR. The sample records over 140,000 clones, 80% to 95% being singletons. This specimen consisted of peripheral blood, obtained 28 days after the second AZD1222 dose. These receptor sequences come from an adult who received the AZD1222 COVID-19 vaccine. Each CDR3 is given with its conserved first and last residue. D genes are given only for firm matches. Not all rows give a size; the values are once, few, many and, for expanded clones, a class.

abundance	v_gene	d_gene	j_gene	CDR3nt	CDR3aa
-	TRBV7-8	TRBD1	TRBJ1-2	TGTGCCAGCAGCTCGACGACAGGGGCACAATATGGCTACACCTTC	CASSSTTGAQYGYTF
-	TRBV6-5	-	TRBJ2-5	TGTGCCAGCAGTTACGGGGGGAGGGGGATGGAGACCCAGTACTTC	CASSYGGRGMETQYF
-	TRBV3-1/TRBV3-2	-	TRBJ1-4	TGTGCCAGCAGCCCCTCGGGGCCAGGAGAAAAACTGTTTTTT	CASSPSGPGEKLFF
-	TRBV29-1	-	TRBJ2-5	TGCAGCGTTGGTAGGGTAGAGGAGACCCAGTACTTC	CSVGRVEETQYF
-	TRBV6-5	-	TRBJ1-1	TGTGCCAGCAGTCAGGACAGACTGGGGACTGAAGCTTTCTTT	CASSQDRLGTEAFF
-	TRBV7-2	-	TRBJ1-2	TGTGCCAGCAGCTTAGGGGGAGGGGCTGGCTATGGCTACACCTTC	CASSLGGGAGYGYTF
-	TRBV5-1	TRBD1	TRBJ2-5	TGCGCCAGCACCCGGACAGGGCGGGGAGAGACCCAGTACTTC	CASTRTGRGETQYF
-	TRBV5-1	-	TRBJ2-1	TGCGCCAGCAGCCAGGGGAATGAGCAGTTCTTC	CASSQGNEQFF
-	TRBV19	-	TRBJ2-7	TGTGCCAGTAGTATAGATCCCACAGGAGCGGCAAGCTCCTACGAGCAGTACTTC	CASSIDPTGAASSYEQYF
-	TRBV9	-	TRBJ2-7	TGTGCCAGCGGCGTAGGAGGGGACCCAGCTGTCGAGCAGTACTTC	CASGVGGDPAVEQYF
-	TRBV6-5	TRBD1	TRBJ1-2	TGTGCCAGCAGTAACACCGGGACAGGGTCCTATGGCTACACCTTC	CASSNTGTGSYGYTF
-	TRBV30	-	TRBJ1-1	TGTGCCTGGATGGGGATTCTCGCTGAAGCTTTCTTT	CAWMGILAEAFF
once	TRBV28	TRBD1	TRBJ1-2	TGTGCCAGCAGAACTAACAGGGGGCCGCACTATGGCTACACCTTC	CASRTNRGPHYGYTF
-	TRBV7-9	-	TRBJ1-1	TGTGCCAGCAGCTTACAGACTGAAGCTTTCTTT	CASSLQTEAFF
-	TRBV7-2	TRBD1	TRBJ1-6	TGTGCCAGCAGACCCGGACAGGGGAGGAATTCACCCCTCCACTTT	CASRPGQGRNSPLHF
-	TRBV6-5	TRBD1	TRBJ1-4	TGTGCCAGCGCGGGGACAGGGAATGAAAAACTGTTTTTT	CASAGTGNEKLFF
-	TRBV6-6	TRBD1	TRBJ2-2	TGTGCCAGCAGTTTCGCAGGGGGCATCACCGGGGAGCTGTTTTTT	CASSFAGGITGELFF
-	TRBV7-2	-	TRBJ1-3	TGTGCCAGCAGCTCGCGGAGCTCTGGAAACACCATATATTTT	CASSSRSSGNTIYF
-	TRBV11-2	TRBD2	TRBJ2-7	TGTGCCAGCAGCTTACTACTAGCGAGGCGCTCCGAGCAGTACTTC	CASSLLLARRSEQYF
-	TRBV5-1	TRBD2	TRBJ2-1	TGCGCCAGCAGCCCGGTGACTAGCGGGACGGGAAATGAGCAGTTCTTC	CASSPVTSGTGNEQFF
-	TRBV19	TRBD2	TRBJ2-1	TGTGCCAGTAGTATGGGTGCTAGCGGTGCCTCCTACAATGAGCAGTTCTTC	CASSMGASGASYNEQFF
-	TRBV6-5	-	TRBJ2-2	TGTGCCAGCAGGCTGGAGGGGCTTCCCGGGGAGCTGTTTTTT	CASRLEGLPGELFF
-	TRBV7-9	-	TRBJ1-1	TGTGCCAGCAGCCCTATCCGGGCGTGGAACACTGAAGCTTTCTTT	CASSPIRAWNTEAFF
-	TRBV5-6	TRBD1	TRBJ1-1	TGTGCCAGCAGCTCGACAGGGTGGACTGAAGCTTTCTTT	CASSSTGWTEAFF
-	TRBV9	-	TRBJ1-6	TGTGCCAGCAGCGTACGGGGGACTAATAATTCACCCCTCCACTTT	CASSVRGTNNSPLHF
-	TRBV5-1	TRBD1	TRBJ2-1	TGCGCCAGCAGCGACGGACAGGGGTTAACTCCTGAGCAGTTCTTC	CASSDGQGLTPEQFF
once	TRBV7-9	-	TRBJ2-5	TGTGCCAGCAGCTCTGAGACCCAGTACTTC	CASSSETQYF
-	TRBV11-2	TRBD2	TRBJ2-5	TGTGCCAGCAGCCCCAGAGGGACTAGCGGTTCCCAAGAGACCCAGTACTTC	CASSPRGTSGSQETQYF
-	TRBV5-4	-	TRBJ2-1	TGTGCCAGCAGTGGGGGCTACAATGAGCAGTTCTTC	CASSGGYNEQFF
-	TRBV4-1	-	TRBJ2-1	TGCGCCAGCAGCCAGGTTCTAGCTTATGAGCAGTTCTTC	CASSQVLAYEQFF
-	TRBV4-3	TRBD2	TRBJ2-7	TGCGCCAGCAGCCTCGACGTTGCTAGCGGGACCTACGAGCAGTACTTC	CASSLDVASGTYEQYF
-	TRBV9	-	TRBJ1-5	TGTGCCAGCAGCGCGGAACAGGGCTACCAGCCCCAGCATTTT	CASSAEQGYQPQHF
-	TRBV3-1/TRBV3-2	-	TRBJ2-2	TGTGCCAGCAGCCAAGGGCCGCAGGGAGGCACCGGGGAGCTGTTTTTT	CASSQGPQGGTGELFF
-	TRBV7-9	TRBD2	TRBJ2-1	TGTGCCAGCAGCTCCACTAGCGGGCGATACAATGAGCAGTTCTTC	CASSSTSGRYNEQFF
-	TRBV9	TRBD2	TRBJ2-1	TGTGCCAGCAGCGTGGGACTAAGCTATGAGCAGTTCTTC	CASSVGLSYEQFF
-	TRBV7-2	-	TRBJ2-1	TGTGCCAGCAGCTTAGTTGCCGGGGGGCAGTTCTTC	CASSLVAGGQFF
-	TRBV6-5	-	TRBJ1-1	TGTGCCAGCACCGGCTATACGAACACTGAAGCTTTCTTT	CASTGYTNTEAFF
-	TRBV5-1	-	TRBJ1-1	TGCGCCACTTCTCGGGACCGGAACACTGAAGCTTTCTTT	CATSRDRNTEAFF
-	TRBV27	TRBD1	TRBJ1-5	TGTGCCAGCAGGCCGGGACAGGGCCATCAGCCCCAGCATTTT	CASRPGQGHQPQHF
-	TRBV27	-	TRBJ1-1	TGTGCCAGCAGTTTAGACCTTCTTGCTGAAGCTTTCTTT	CASSLDLLAEAFF
-	TRBV4-3	-	TRBJ1-2	TGCGCCAGCAGCCAAGATCTCAGCCGAGGCTACACCTTC	CASSQDLSRGYTF
-	TRBV7-9	-	TRBJ1-1	TGTGCCAGCAGGCCCCCGACGGATAACACTGAAGCTTTCTTT	CASRPPTDNTEAFF
-	TRBV6-6	TRBD1	TRBJ1-5	TGTGCCAGCTGCAGGGGGCAGGATCAGCCCCAGCATTTT	CASCRGQDQPQHF
-	TRBV11-3	TRBD2	TRBJ2-1	TGTGCCAGCAGTTCAGGACTAGCGGCAGGCAATGAGCAGTTCTTC	CASSSGLAAGNEQFF
-	TRBV28	-	TRBJ1-6	TGTGCCAGCAGTTTCGGGGCCTATAATTCACCCCTCCACTTT	CASSFGAYNSPLHF
-	TRBV2	TRBD1	TRBJ2-7	TGTGCCAGCAGGGACAGGACAATAGTAATCCGCGAGCAGTACTTC	CASRDRTIVIREQYF
-	TRBV29-1	TRBD1	TRBJ1-3	TGCAGCGTTGTAGGGGGCGTCACTGGAAACACCATATATTTT	CSVVGGVTGNTIYF
-	TRBV9	-	TRBJ2-6	TGTGCCAGCAGCGTAGCCAGAGGCTCTGGGGCCAACGTCCTGACTTTC	CASSVARGSGANVLTF
-	TRBV13	-	TRBJ2-4	TGTGCCAGCAGCTTAGCGGCTACTAGCAAGTTCCAAAACATTCAGTACTTC	CASSLAATSKFQNIQYF
once	TRBV6-6	TRBD1	TRBJ1-6	TGTGCCAGCGCCGATACGGGACAGGGCAAAGGCTCACCCCTCCACTTT	CASADTGQGKGSPLHF
-	TRBV3-1/TRBV3-2	TRBD2	TRBJ2-7	TGTGCCAGCAGCCAAGGGTTGGTAGCGGGAGCCTACGAGCAGTACTTC	CASSQGLVAGAYEQYF
-	TRBV9	-	TRBJ2-2	TGTGCCAGCAGCCCAGGAGCGGCCGCCAACACCGGGGAGCTGTTTTTT	CASSPGAAANTGELFF
few	TRBV11-2	-	TRBJ2-1	TGTGCCAGCAGCTTAGCCGGGGGGCAGATGAATGAGCAGTTCTTC	CASSLAGGQMNEQFF
once	TRBV19	-	TRBJ1-5	TGTGCCAGTAGTATAGGTTACAGGGTTTACGAGCAGCCCCAGCATTTT	CASSIGYRVYEQPQHF